This T cell receptor (beta chain) was captured in a study of cytomegalovirus exposure and HLA in healthy donors. Regarding the study as a whole: As confirmed in vitro, a few CMV-associated chains were specific for CMV antigens.

As regards this clone: The antigen remains undetermined.

CDR3 length: 13 amino acids. Germline V gene lookup returns CDR1 LNHDA and CDR2 SQIVND (reference sequence). V trimming: 5 bases; J trimming: 5 bases; junction bases outside the gene matches: 5. Profiling relied on immunoSEQ multiplex PCR, and the TCRdb table lists in-frame clones only, not all of them. The top ten hold under 0.9% of the sample, which has 75,000 to 90,000 clones, 85% to 95% seen once. The V gene is TRBV19, the J gene TRBJ2-7; 8 bases agree with TRBD2. The sequence was obtained from a woman between 18 and 30 years old in good health and CMV-seronegative. The sample consisted of PBMCs. The CDR3 bases are TGTGCCAGTAGTCCCCGGGGGGGGGACGAGCAGTACTTC. Translating it yields CASSPRGGDEQYF.